One sample yielded the 28 T cell receptor beta chains listed below, sequenced in a study of T cells in Graves' hyperthyroidism and ophthalmopathy. RNA transcripts yielded amplified TCR beta CDR3 regions. Using the HTBI primer set, a first-round RT-PCR was run on the TCR CDR3. TCRdb reprocessed the multiplex PCR reads via MiXCR and lists one record per CDR3 protein. The table records some 500,000 distinct CDR3 sequences, roughly 14% of them present only once. Source material: blood. The receptors were gathered from a woman younger than 35 with Graves' hyperthyroidism.

This clonotype came up many times. The rearrangement joins TRBV12-3 or TRBV12-4 to TRBJ2-1; the D is unclear. The CDR3 is made up of 13 amino acids. V was trimmed by 5 bases and J by 7 bases, leaving 12 bases between them. CDR3 sequence reads: CASSRDLWNEQFF. The CDR3 region has the DNA TGTGCCAGCAGTAGGGATTTATGGAATGAGCAGTTCTTC.

This rearrangement joins TRBV19 to TRBJ1-5, with 8 bases fitting TRBD1. CDR3 length: 15 residues. CDR1 and CDR2 from the germline V gene are LNHDA and SQIVND (reference sequence). Trimming took 1 base from V and 4 from J; bases not matched to a gene: 3. This chain's CDR3 is CASSIVWTGNQPQHF. As DNA, the CDR3 is TGTGCCAGTAGTATAGTCTGGACAGGGAATCAGCCCCAGCATTTT.

This clonotype was detected many times. This chain uses TRBV7-9 with TRBJ2-3, with TRBD1 matching 7 bases. There are 13 residues in the CDR3. Looked up from germline, CDR1 is SEHNR and CDR2 is FQNEAQ (reference sequence). The V gene end was trimmed by 5 bases and the J gene end by 4 bases; junction bases not matched to a gene: 3. CDR3 DNA sequence: TGTGCCAGCAGCCCAAGGGGGCCAGATACGCAGTATTTT. It codes for CASSPRGPDTQYF.

This clonotype was recorded many times. The chain couples TRBV29-1 to TRBJ2-7; 7 bases agree with TRBD2. The CDR3 has 10 amino acids. The junction had 2 bases not matched to a gene; V was cut back by 6 bases and J by 6 bases. CDR1 and CDR2 from the germline V gene are SQVTM and ANQGSEA. For the CDR3, the DNA is TGCAGCGTCTGGGAGGGCGAGCAGTACTTC. Translated: CSVWEGEQYF.

The table lists this clonotype with many counts. The rearrangement joins TRBV6-1 to TRBJ2-5; 8 bases are shared with TRBD2. In germline, CDR1 is MNHNS, CDR2 SASEGT. The CDR3 runs to 13 residues. The junction had 4 bases not matched to a gene; V was cut back by 6 bases and J by 4 bases. CDR3 protein: CASRRAGGETQYF. The DNA for the CDR3 is TGTGCCAGCAGACGGGCGGGAGGAGAGACCCAGTACTTC.

The rearrangement uses TRBV19 and TRBJ2-7, with 7 nucleotides matching TRBD1. V lost 3 bases and J lost 5; bases outside the gene matches: 7. The CDR3 has 14 amino acids. CDR1 and CDR2 from the germline V gene are LNHDA and SQIVND (reference sequence). The CDR3 sequence is CASSIYGQVHEQYF. CDR3 bases: TGTGCCAGTAGTATTTATGGACAGGTCCACGAGCAGTACTTC.

This clonotype has at least ten counts. The chain links TRBV7-9 to TRBJ2-3; D gene unclear. This CDR3 contains 16 residues. V lost 5 bases and J 0 bases, leaving 15 bases between the germline ends. Germline assignment: CDR1 SEHNR and CDR2 FQNEAQ (reference sequence). The CDR3 here is CASSPRTVQSTDTQYF. The CDR3 DNA reads TGTGCCAGCAGCCCCCGGACGGTTCAGAGCACAGATACGCAGTATTTT.

This clonotype was seen many times. The rearrangement uses TRBV20-1 and TRBJ2-3; D is uncertain. The ends were cut back, 3 bases at V and 0 bases at J, with 7 bases in the middle. Germline values: CDR1 DFQATT, CDR2 SNEGSKA (reference sequence). This CDR3 region has 13 residues. The CDR3 loop reads CSARVFSTDTQYF. For the CDR3, the DNA is TGCAGTGCTAGGGTTTTTAGCACAGATACGCAGTATTTT.

Ten or more counts support this clonotype. The chain uses TRBV20-1 and TRBJ1-5; 10 positions match TRBD1. Germline trimming cut 7 bases from V and 0 bases from J; bases unmatched to any gene: 9. The CDR3 extends over 16 amino acids. Per the germline V gene, CDR1 is DFQATT and CDR2 is SNEGSKA (reference sequence). The CDR3 loop is CSGTTGGAGSNQPQHF. CDR3 nucleotide sequence: TGCAGTGGGACGACAGGGGGCGCAGGTAGCAATCAGCCCCAGCATTTT.

V and J are TRBV20-1 and TRBJ2-1; 8 bases are shared with TRBD2. V lost 4 bases and J lost 4; bases outside the gene matches: 6. The CDR3 contains 14 residues. The germline gives CDR1 DFQATT, CDR2 SNEGSKA (reference sequence). The chain's CDR3 is CSATLAGIYNEQFF. CDR3 DNA: TGCAGTGCTACTCTAGCGGGTATTTACAATGAGCAGTTCTTC.

This chain links TRBV11-2 with TRBJ2-3, with TRBD2 matching over 8 bases. The trim removed 5 bases at V and 3 bases at J, leaving 7 bases unmatched. The CDR3 contains 15 residues. CDR1 is SGHAT and CDR2 is FQNNGV in the germline V gene. The CDR3 region is CASSHSGTGTDTQYF. CDR3 nucleotide sequence: TGTGCCAGCAGCCATAGCGGGACTGGGACAGATACGCAGTATTTT.

This clonotype was recorded at least ten times. The rearrangement joins TRBV5-1 to TRBJ2-3, with D maybe TRBD1 (5 bases). V gave up 0 bases and J gave up 3 bases, with 11 bases separating them. The germline V gene encodes CDR1 SGHRS and CDR2 YFSETQ. The CDR3 extends over 15 amino acids. The CDR3 DNA reads as TGCGCCAGCAGCTTGGAGGTTCAGGGTACAGATACGCAGTATTTT. Residues: CASSLEVQGTDTQYF.

Ten or more counts support this clonotype. V and J are TRBV2 and TRBJ1-2; no definite D call. Germline assignment: CDR1 SNHLY and CDR2 FYNNEI. Trimming took off 2 bases at V and 0 bases at J, with 7 bases between the two ends. The CDR3 spans 14 residues. The CDR3 DNA sequence: TGTGCCAGCAGTGAACAGAGAACTAACTATGGCTACACCTTC. It is translated as CASSEQRTNYGYTF.

In DNA form, the CDR3 reads TGTGCCAGCAGCCAAAGGGACTACAGGGACACTGAAGCTTTCTTT. Protein sequence: CASSQRDYRDTEAFF. The chain employs TRBV2 and TRBJ1-1; perhaps TRBD1 as D (6 bases). The CDR3 loop spans 15 amino acids. The germline V and J ends were trimmed by 6 bases and 3 bases, with 17 bases remaining between them. The germline V gene encodes CDR1 SNHLY and CDR2 FYNNEI.

The chain carries TRBV29-1 and TRBJ2-5, with D perhaps assigned TRBD1 or TRBD2 (5 bases each). The length of the CDR3 is 14 residues. Germline CDR1 reads SQVTM; CDR2 reads ANQGSEA. V was clipped by 4 bases and J by 5 bases, with 17 bases between them. CDR3 amino acids: CSVGGVRMGETQYF. For the CDR3, the DNA is TGCAGCGTTGGAGGGGTCCGGATGGGGGAGACCCAGTACTTC.

This clonotype was counted at least ten times. J is TRBJ1-1 and V is TRBV27; D is perhaps TRBD1 (5 bases). The V gene's germline CDR1 is MNHEY and CDR2 SMNVEV (reference sequence). Trimming shortened V by 3 bases and J by 4 bases, and 15 bases separated the two germline ends. The CDR3 consists of 15 residues. CDR3 amino acids: CASSFRQAGGTEAFF. CDR3 coding DNA: TGTGCCAGCAGTTTCAGGCAGGCCGGGGGCACTGAAGCTTTCTTT.

Remarks on this clonotype: A read error is possible here, since a much larger clone lies one base away. This sequence joins TRBV19 and TRBJ2-1; the match to TRBD1 covers 7 bases. CDR3 length: 16 amino acids. Unmatched junction bases numbered 8, after V lost 1 base and J lost 5 bases. CDR1 is LNHDA, CDR2 SQIVND, per germline (reference sequence). The CDR3 loop is CASSIGETGRNNEQFF. The DNA of the CDR3 is TGTGCCAGTAGTATAGGGGAGACAGGGAGAAACAATGAGCAGTTCTTC.

The rearrangement joins TRBV11-3 to TRBJ2-5; 9 bases fit TRBD2. Germline lookup yields CDR1 SGHNT and CDR2 YENEEA. The CDR3 runs to 18 residues. Trimming at V came to 1 base and at J to 5 bases, leaving 14 bases not matched to a gene. The CDR3 here is CASSLGVAAGGTVETQYF. The CDR3 DNA sequence: TGTGCCAGCAGCTTAGGGGTCGCGGCGGGAGGGACCGTGGAGACCCAGTACTTC.

The table lists this clonotype with many counts. The V call is TRBV10-3, the J call TRBJ2-5; the D gene is possibly TRBD1 (6 bases). V gave up 4 bases and J gave up 5 bases, with 14 bases separating them. Germline V gene sequence: CDR1 ENHRY, CDR2 SYGVKD. The CDR3 has 14 residues. CDR3 loop: CAISGGGGVETQYF. CDR3 nucleotides: TGTGCCATCAGTGGAGGTGGGGGCGTGGAGACCCAGTACTTC.

This clonotype was seen only a few times. The V call is TRBV11-1, the J call TRBJ2-7; 7 bases fit TRBD1. CDR1 is SGHAT, CDR2 FQDESV, per germline (reference sequence). The CDR3 loop spans 18 amino acids. V shed 4 bases and J 1 base; nucleotides not matched to a gene: 16. The CDR3 is CASSSGQAWTQGSYEQYF. For the CDR3, the DNA is TGTGCCAGCAGCTCAGGACAGGCGTGGACTCAAGGGTCCTACGAGCAGTACTTC.

This clonotype occurred a few times. The chain recombines TRBV10-2 with TRBJ2-1; 9 bases match TRBD2. CDR3 size: 13 residues. Germline lookup yields CDR1 WSHSY and CDR2 SAAADI. The V gene end was trimmed by 4 bases and the J gene end by 7 bases; junction bases not matched to a gene: 2. The CDR3 DNA is TGCGCCAGCAGTGTGCGGGAGGGTAATGAGCAGTTCTTC. Encoded protein: CASSVREGNEQFF.

This clonotype has ten or more counts. The CDR3 loop is CAWRTQGATNEKLFF. The DNA of the CDR3 is TGTGCCTGGAGAACACAAGGGGCAACTAATGAAAAACTGTTTTTT. J is TRBJ1-4 and V is TRBV30; D may be TRBD1 (5 bases). Germline CDR1 and CDR2: GTSNPN and SVGIG (reference sequence). V was trimmed by 3 bases and J by 0 bases, leaving 11 bases between them. This CDR3 has 15 residues.

This clonotype was found many times. J is TRBJ2-1 and V is TRBV2, with 10 bases that match TRBD2. The CDR3 has 14 amino acids. The germline V gene has CDR1 SNHLY and CDR2 FYNNEI. J gave up 4 bases and V 7 bases, and 4 bases lay outside the gene matches. The CDR3 sequence is CASIRTSGYNEQFF. CDR3 nucleotide sequence: TGTGCCAGCATCCGGACTAGCGGATACAATGAGCAGTTCTTC.

The chain recombines TRBV5-1 with TRBJ2-5; the D gene could be TRBD1 or TRBD2 (5 bases each). Between the trimmed V and J ends, which lost 2 bases and 0 bases, there was a span of 11 bases. From germline, CDR1 is SGHRS and CDR2 YFSETQ. The CDR3 has 15 residues. Written as DNA, the CDR3 is TGCGCCAGCAGCTTATCCGGGGCCCACCAAGAGACCCAGTACTTC. Its protein is CASSLSGAHQETQYF.

This clonotype was detected ten times or more. CDR3 amino acids: CASRKTGGIANTEAFF. The CDR3 DNA sequence: TGTGCCAGCAGGAAGACAGGGGGCATAGCGAACACTGAAGCTTTCTTT. This sequence joins TRBV12-3 or TRBV12-4 and TRBJ1-1; TRBD1 matches at 10 bases. Unmatched junction bases numbered 8, after V lost 6 bases and J lost 1 base. This CDR3 region has 16 residues.

This clonotype was found many times. V and J are TRBV27 and TRBJ2-7, with TRBD2 as a possible D gene (5 bases). V lost 8 bases to trimming and J lost 4 bases, with 18 bases between them. The CDR3 runs 14 residues. Germline V gene data show CDR1 as MNHEY and CDR2 as SMNVEV (reference sequence). The CDR3 spells CASRPAALAYEQYV. DNA of the CDR3: TGTGCCAGCCGACCGGCGGCCCTAGCATACGAGCAGTACGTC.

Ten or more counts support this clonotype. The rearrangement links TRBV7-8 to TRBJ1-3; tentatively, D is TRBD1 (5 bases). Trimming removed 1 base from V and 3 bases from J, with 16 bases in between. The CDR3 spans 17 residues. CDR1 and CDR2 from the germline V gene are SGHVS and FQNEAQ. CDR3 protein: CASSLVPRSGGGNTIYF. The CDR3 DNA is TGTGCCAGCAGCTTAGTCCCCCGCAGTGGGGGTGGAAACACCATATATTTT.

This clonotype was recorded at least ten times. V is TRBV12-3 or TRBV12-4 and J is TRBJ2-1; no clear D gene. The CDR3 is 15 amino acids. The V end lost 6 bases, the J end lost 0 bases, and 12 bases lay between the germline ends. CDR3 sequence: CASRGMGSSYNEQFF. The CDR3 DNA reads TGTGCCAGCAGGGGCATGGGATCCTCCTACAATGAGCAGTTCTTC.